This T cell receptor (beta chain) was documented in a study of CD8 T cells in ankylosing spondylitis. Points from the study as a whole: In ankylosing spondylitis blood, a motif of roughly 8 highly homologous TCR beta variants appeared characteristic.

TCRdb ran MiXCR on the 5' RACE reads and lists one entry per CDR3 protein. The repertoire holds around 540,000 distinct CDR3 sequences, over 9.5% seen once, with nearly 7% in the top ten. Of note for this clonotype: Its antigen is still unknown. A much larger clonotype is one base distant, so this may be a read error.

Germline CDR1 reads SGHTA; CDR2 reads FQGNSA. This CDR3 has 11 residues. The V end was cut by 4 bases, the J end by 5 bases, with 6 bases between. The sequenced sample consisted of blood, either unsorted or a sorted T cell fraction (not recorded which). The chain links TRBV7-2 to TRBJ2-7, with unresolved D. This clonotype originated in a male donor with ankylosing spondylitis. The CDR3 region is CASSSVDEQYF. CDR3 coding DNA: TGTGCCAGCAGCTCAGTCGACGAGCAGTACTTC.